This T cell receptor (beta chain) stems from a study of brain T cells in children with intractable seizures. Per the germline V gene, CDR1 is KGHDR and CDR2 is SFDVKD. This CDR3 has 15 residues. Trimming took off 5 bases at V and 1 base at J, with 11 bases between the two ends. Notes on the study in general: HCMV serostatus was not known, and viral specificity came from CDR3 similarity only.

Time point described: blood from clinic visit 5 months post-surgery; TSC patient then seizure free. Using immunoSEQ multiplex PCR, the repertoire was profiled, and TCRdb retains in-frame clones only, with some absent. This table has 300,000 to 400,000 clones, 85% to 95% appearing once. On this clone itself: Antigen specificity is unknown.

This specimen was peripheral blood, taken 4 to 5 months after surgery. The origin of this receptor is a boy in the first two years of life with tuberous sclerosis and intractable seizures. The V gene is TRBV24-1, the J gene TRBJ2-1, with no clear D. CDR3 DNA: TGTGCCACCAGTGCTCCCGGCGGTTCCTACAATGAGCAGTTCTTC. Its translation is CATSAPGGSYNEQFF.